This note documents a single T cell receptor (beta chain) sequence. The data were obtained in a study of T cell changes during pregnancy in multiple sclerosis. The V gene's germline CDR1 is MNHEY and CDR2 SMNVEV (reference sequence). V trimming: 5 bases; J trimming: 1 base; junction bases outside the gene matches: 5. The CDR3 length is 14 residues. Clones were read by immunoSEQ multiplex PCR, and TCRdb kept only the in-frame ones, dropping some. The top ten hold 5% to 7% of the sample, which has around 50,000 clones, around 93% seen once. The TCR comes from a female donor with multiple sclerosis, enrolled in a pregnancy study. This chain connects TRBV27 to TRBJ2-7, with TRBD1 identical over 7 bases. Sequencing was performed on CD8+ T cells from peripheral blood mononuclear cells, taken in the first trimester of pregnancy. The chain's CDR3 is CASSAWDSSYEQYF. The CDR3 DNA sequence: TGTGCCAGCAGTGCCTGGGACAGTTCCTACGAGCAGTACTTC.